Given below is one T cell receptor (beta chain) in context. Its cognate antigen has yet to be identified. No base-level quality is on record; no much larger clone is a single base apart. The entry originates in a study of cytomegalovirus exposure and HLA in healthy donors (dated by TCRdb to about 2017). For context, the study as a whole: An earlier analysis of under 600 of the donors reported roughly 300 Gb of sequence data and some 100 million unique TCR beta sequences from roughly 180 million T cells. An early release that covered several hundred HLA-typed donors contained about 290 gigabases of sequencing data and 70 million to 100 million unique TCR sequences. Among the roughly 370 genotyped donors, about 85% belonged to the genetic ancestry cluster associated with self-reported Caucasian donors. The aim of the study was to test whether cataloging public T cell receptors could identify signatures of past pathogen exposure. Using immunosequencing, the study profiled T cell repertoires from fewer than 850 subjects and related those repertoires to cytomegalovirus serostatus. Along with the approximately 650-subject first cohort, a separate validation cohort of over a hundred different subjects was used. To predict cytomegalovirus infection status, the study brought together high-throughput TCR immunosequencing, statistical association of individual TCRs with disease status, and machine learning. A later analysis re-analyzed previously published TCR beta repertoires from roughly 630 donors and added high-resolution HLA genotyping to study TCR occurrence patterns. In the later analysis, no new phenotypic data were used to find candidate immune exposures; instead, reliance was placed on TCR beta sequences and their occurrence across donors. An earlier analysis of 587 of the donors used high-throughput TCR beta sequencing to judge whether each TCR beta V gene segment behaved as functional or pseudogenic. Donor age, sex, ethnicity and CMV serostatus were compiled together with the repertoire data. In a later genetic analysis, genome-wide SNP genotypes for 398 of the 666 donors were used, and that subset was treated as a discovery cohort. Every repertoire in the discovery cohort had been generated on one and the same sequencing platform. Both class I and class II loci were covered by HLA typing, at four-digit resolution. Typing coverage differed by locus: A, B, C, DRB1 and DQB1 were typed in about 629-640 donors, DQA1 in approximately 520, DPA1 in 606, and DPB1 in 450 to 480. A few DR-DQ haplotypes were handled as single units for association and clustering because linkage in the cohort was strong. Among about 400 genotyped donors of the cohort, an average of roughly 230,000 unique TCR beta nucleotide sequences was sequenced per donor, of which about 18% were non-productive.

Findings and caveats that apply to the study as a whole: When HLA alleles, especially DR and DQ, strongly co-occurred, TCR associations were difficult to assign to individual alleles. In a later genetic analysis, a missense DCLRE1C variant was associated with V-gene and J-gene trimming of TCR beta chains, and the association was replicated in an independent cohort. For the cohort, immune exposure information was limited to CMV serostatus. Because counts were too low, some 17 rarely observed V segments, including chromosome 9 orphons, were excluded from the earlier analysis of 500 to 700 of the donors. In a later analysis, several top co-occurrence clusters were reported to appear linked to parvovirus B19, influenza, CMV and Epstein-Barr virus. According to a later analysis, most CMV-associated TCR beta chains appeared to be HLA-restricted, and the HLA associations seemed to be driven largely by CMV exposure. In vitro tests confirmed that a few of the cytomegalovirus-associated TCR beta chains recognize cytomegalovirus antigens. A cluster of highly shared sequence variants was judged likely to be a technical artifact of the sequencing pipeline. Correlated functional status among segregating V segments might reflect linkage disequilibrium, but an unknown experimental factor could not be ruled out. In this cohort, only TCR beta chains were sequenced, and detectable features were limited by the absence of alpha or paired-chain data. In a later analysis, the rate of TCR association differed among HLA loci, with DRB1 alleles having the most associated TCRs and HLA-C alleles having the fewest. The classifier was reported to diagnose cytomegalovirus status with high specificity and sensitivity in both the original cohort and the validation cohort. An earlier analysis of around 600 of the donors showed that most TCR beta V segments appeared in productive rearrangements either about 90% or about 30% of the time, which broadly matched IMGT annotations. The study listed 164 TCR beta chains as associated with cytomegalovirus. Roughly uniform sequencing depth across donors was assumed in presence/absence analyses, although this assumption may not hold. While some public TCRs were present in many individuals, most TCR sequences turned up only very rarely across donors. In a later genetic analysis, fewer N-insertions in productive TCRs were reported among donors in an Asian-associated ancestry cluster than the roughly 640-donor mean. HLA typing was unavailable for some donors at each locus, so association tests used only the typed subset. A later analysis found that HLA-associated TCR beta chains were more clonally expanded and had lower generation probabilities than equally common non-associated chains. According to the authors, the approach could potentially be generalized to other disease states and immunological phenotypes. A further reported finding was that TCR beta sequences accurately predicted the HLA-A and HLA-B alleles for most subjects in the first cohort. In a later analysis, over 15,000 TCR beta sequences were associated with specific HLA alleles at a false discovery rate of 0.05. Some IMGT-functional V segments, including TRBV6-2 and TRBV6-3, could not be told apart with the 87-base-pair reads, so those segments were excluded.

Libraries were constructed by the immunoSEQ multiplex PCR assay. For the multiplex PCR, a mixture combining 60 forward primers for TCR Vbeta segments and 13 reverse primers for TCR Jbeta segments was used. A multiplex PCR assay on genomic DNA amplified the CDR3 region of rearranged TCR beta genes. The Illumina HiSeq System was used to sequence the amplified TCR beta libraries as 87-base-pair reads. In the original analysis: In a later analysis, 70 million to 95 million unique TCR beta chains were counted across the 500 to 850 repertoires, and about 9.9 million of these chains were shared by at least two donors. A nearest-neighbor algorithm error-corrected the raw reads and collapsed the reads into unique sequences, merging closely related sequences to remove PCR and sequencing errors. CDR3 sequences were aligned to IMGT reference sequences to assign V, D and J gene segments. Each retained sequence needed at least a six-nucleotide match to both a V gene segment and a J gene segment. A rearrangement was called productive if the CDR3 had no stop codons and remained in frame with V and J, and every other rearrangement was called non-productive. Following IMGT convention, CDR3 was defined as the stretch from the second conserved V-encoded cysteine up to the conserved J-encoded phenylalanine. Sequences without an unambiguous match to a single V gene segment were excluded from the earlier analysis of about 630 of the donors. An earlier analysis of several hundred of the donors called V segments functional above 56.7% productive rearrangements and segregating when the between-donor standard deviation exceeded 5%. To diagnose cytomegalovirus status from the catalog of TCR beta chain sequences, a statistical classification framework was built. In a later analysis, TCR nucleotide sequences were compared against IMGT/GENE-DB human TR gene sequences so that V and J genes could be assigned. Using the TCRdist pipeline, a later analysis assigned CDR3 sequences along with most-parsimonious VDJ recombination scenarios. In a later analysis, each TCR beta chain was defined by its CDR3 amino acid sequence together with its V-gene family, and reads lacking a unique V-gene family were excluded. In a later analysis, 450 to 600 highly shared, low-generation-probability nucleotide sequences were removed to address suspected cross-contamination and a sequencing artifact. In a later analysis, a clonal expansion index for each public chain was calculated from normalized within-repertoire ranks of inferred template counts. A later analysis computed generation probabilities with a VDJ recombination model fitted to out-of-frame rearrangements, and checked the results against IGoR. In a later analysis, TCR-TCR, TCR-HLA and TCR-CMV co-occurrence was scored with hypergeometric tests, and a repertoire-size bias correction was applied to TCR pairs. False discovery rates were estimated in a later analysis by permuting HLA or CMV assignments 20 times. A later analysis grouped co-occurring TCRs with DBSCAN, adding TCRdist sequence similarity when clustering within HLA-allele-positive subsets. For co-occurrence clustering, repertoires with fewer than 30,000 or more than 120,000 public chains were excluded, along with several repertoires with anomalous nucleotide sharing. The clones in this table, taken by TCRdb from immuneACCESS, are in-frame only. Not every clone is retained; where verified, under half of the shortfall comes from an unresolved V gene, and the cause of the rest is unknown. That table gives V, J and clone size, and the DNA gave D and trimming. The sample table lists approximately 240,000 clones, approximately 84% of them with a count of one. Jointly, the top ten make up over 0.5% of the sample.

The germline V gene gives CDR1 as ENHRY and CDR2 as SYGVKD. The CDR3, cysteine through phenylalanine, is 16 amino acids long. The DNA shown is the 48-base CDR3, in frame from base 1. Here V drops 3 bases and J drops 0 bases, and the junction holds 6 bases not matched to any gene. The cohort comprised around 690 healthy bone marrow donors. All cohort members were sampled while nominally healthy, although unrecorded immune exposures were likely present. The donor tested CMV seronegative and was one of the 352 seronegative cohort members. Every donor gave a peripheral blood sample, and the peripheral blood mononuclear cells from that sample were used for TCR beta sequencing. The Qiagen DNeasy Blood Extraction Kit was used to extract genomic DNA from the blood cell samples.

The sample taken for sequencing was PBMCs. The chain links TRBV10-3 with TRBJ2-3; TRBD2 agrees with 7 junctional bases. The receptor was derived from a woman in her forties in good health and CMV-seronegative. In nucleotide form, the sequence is TGTGCCATCAGTGAATCCCTAGCGGCTAGCACAGATACGCAGTATTTT. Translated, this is CAISESLAASTDTQYF.